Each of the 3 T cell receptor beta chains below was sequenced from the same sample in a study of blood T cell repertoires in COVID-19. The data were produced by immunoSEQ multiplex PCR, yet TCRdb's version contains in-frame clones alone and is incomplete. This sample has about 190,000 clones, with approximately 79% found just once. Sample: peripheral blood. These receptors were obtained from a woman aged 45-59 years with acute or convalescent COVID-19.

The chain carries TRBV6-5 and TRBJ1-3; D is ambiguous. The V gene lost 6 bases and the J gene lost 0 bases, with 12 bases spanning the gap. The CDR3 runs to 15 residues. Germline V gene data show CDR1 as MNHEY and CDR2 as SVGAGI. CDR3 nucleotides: TGTGCCAGCAGCCCCCAGTTTACCTCTGGAAACACCATATATTTT. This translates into CASSPQFTSGNTIYF.

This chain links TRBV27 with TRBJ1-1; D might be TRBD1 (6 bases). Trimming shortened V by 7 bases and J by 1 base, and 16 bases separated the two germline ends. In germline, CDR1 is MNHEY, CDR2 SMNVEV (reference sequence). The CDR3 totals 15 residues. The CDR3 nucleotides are TGTGCCAGCAACCGAAGGAGGACAGCGAACACTGAAGCTTTCTTT. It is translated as CASNRRRTANTEAFF.

The CDR3 DNA reads TGTGCCAGCATCCTCGTGACAGGGACAGGGGATACGCAGTATTTT. This codes for CASILVTGTGDTQYF. The chain couples TRBV6-5 to TRBJ2-3, with 9 bases that match TRBD1. CDR3 length equals 15 residues. The V gene's germline CDR1 is MNHEY and CDR2 SVGAGI. The V gene end was trimmed by 7 bases and the J gene end by 6 bases; junction bases not matched to a gene: 11.